These 23 T cell receptor beta chains came from one sample sequenced in a study of blood T cell repertoires in COVID-19. The assay was immunoSEQ multiplex PCR, and TCRdb's table has in-frame clones only and misses some. The data hold tens of thousands of clones, with over 80% observed a single time. Material: peripheral blood. These receptors all stem from a woman aged 80 or older with acute or convalescent COVID-19.

The rearrangement links TRBV7-8 to TRBJ2-1; TRBD2 might be the D (7 bases). Trimming took off 1 base at V and 1 base at J, with 14 bases between the two ends. Germline CDR1 SGHVS, CDR2 FQNEAQ. The length of the CDR3 is 17 residues. For the CDR3, the DNA is TGTGCCAGCAGCTTAGGCGGGGGACATTTATCCTACAATGAGCAGTTCTTC. Translated: CASSLGGGHLSYNEQFF.

This sequence joins TRBV6-5 and TRBJ1-4, with TRBD1 matching 9 bases. The ends lost 6 bases at V and 2 bases at J; junction bases unmatched: 1. The CDR3 runs to 14 residues. Germline V gives CDR1 MNHEY, CDR2 SVGAGI. The CDR3 loop is CASSGQGTNEKLFF. CDR3 sequence (DNA): TGTGCCAGCAGCGGACAGGGGACTAATGAAAAACTGTTTTTT.

This clone occurred once. This chain links TRBV9 with TRBJ1-6; D possibly corresponds to TRBD1 (5 bases). V was trimmed by 4 bases and J by 4 bases, leaving 12 bases between them. This CDR3 is built from 15 residues. The germline V gene has CDR1 SGDLS and CDR2 YYNGEE. CDR3 nucleotide sequence: TGTGCCAGCAGCTCTCCCGGGACTTATAATTCACCCCTCCACTTT. It specifies CASSSPGTYNSPLHF.

The gene calls are TRBV19 and TRBJ1-2, with 9 positions matching TRBD1. Looked up from germline, CDR1 is LNHDA and CDR2 is SQIVND (reference sequence). J gave up 8 bases and V 7 bases, and 14 bases lay outside the gene matches. This CDR3 contains 15 residues. This chain's CDR3 is CASTQGQGGFGGYTF. In nucleotides, the CDR3 is TGTGCCAGTACCCAGGGACAGGGCGGGTTCGGAGGCTACACCTTC.

The V gene is TRBV5-4, the J gene TRBJ2-2; 9 nucleotides line up with TRBD1. Losses at the gene ends were 4 bases for V and 6 bases for J; bases not matched to a gene: 7. The CDR3 length is 15 residues. CDR1 is SGHNT, CDR2 YYREEE, per germline (reference sequence). CDR3 nucleotides: TGTGCCAGCAGCACGGACAGGGGAGAGGCCGGGGAGCTGTTTTTT. The encoded protein is CASSTDRGEAGELFF.

This chain uses TRBV18 with TRBJ1-4; D possibly corresponds to TRBD1 (5 bases). The CDR3 extends over 16 amino acids. V lost 1 base and J lost 4, with 13 bases in between. Germline CDR1 is KGHSH and CDR2 is LQKENI. CDR3 bases: TGTGCCAGCTCACCACGGGTGCAGGGAAATAATGAAAAACTGTTTTTT. Protein sequence: CASSPRVQGNNEKLFF.

The chain employs TRBV12-5 and TRBJ1-2; 8 nucleotides match TRBD1. CDR3 length: 16 amino acids. The trim removed 2 bases at V and 8 bases at J, leaving 13 bases unmatched. Germline V gene data show CDR1 as LGHNT and CDR2 as FRNRAP. This CDR3 reads CASGLQGQALLEGYTF. The CDR3 DNA sequence: TGTGCTAGTGGTTTGCAGGGACAGGCCCTATTAGAAGGCTACACCTTC.

The gene calls are TRBV28 and TRBJ1-5; 7 positions agree with TRBD1. The CDR3 sequence is 15 residues long. V gave up 6 bases and J gave up 7 bases; unmatched junction bases: 12. In germline, CDR1 is MDHEN, CDR2 SYDVKM. CDR3 residues: CASSPPEGAGQPQHF. The DNA of the CDR3 is TGTGCCAGCAGCCCTCCGGAGGGGGCGGGACAGCCCCAGCATTTT.

A word on this clone: A junction end diverges from the germline sequence, so it may reflect a read error. The chain couples TRBV7-2 to TRBJ2-6; tentatively, D is TRBD1 (6 bases). The CDR3 runs 15 residues. Germline assignment: CDR1 SGHTA and CDR2 FQGNSA. In DNA form, the CDR3 reads TGTGCCAGCAGCGCCCACAGGGCTGGGACCAACGTCCTGACTTTC. Encoded protein: CASSAHRAGTNVLTF. Filled out from reference TRBV7-2 and TRBJ2-6, the complete variable domain reads GAGVSQSPSNKVTEKGKDVELRCDPISGHTALYWYRQSLGQGLEFLIYFQGNSAPDKSGLPSDRFSAERTGGSVSTLTIQRTQQEDSAVYLCASSAHRAGTNVLTFGAGSRLTVL.

V usage is TRBV19 and J usage is TRBJ1-4; D is ambiguous. CDR3 length equals 14 residues. CDR1 and CDR2 (germline): LNHDA, SQIVND (reference sequence). The V end lost 3 bases, the J end lost 8 bases, and 13 bases lay between the germline ends. The CDR3 spells CASSITARGEKLFF. CDR3 bases: TGTGCCAGTAGTATTACTGCCAGAGGGGAAAAACTGTTTTTT.

The chain employs TRBV27 and TRBJ1-2; 9 positions agree with TRBD1. The CDR3 runs 14 residues. The junction had 2 bases not matched to a gene; V was cut back by 3 bases and J by 3 bases. Looked up from germline, CDR1 is MNHEY and CDR2 is SMNVEV (reference sequence). The CDR3 here is CASSFRDRDYGYTF. The CDR3 DNA follows: TGTGCCAGCAGTTTCCGGGACAGGGACTATGGCTACACCTTC.

The V and J genes are TRBV6-4 and TRBJ2-5, with no clear D. CDR1 and CDR2 from the germline V gene are MRHNA and SNTAGT. This CDR3 comprises 10 residues. The V end lost 8 bases, the J end lost 10 bases, and 11 bases lay between the germline ends. DNA for the CDR3: TGTGCCAGCCGTTTGTGTAGCCAGTACTTC. It yields the protein CASRLCSQYF.

V is TRBV11-2 and J is TRBJ1-3; no reliable D call. Germline V gene data show CDR1 as SGHAT and CDR2 as FQNNGV. V was shortened by 0 bases and J by 4 bases, with 7 bases between the two germline ends. This CDR3 is built from 14 residues. CDR3 DNA: TGTGCCAGCAGCTTAGAGGGAGTCGGAAACACCATATATTTT. Its translation: CASSLEGVGNTIYF. Full variable domain (outside the CDR3, taken from reference TRBV11-2 and TRBJ1-3): EAGVAQSPRYKIIEKRQSVAFWCNPISGHATLYWYQQILGQGPKLLIQFQNNGVVDDSQLPKDRFSAERLKGVDSTLKIQPAKLEDSAVYLCASSLEGVGNTIYFGEGSWLTVV.

The chain uses TRBV6-4 and TRBJ1-1; D is possibly TRBD1 (5 bases). This CDR3 has 13 residues. CDR1 MRHNA and CDR2 SNTAGT come from the germline V gene. V was shortened by 3 bases and J by 5 bases, with 10 bases between the two germline ends. CDR3: CASSEHGGTEAFF. In DNA, the CDR3 is TGTGCCAGCAGTGAACACGGGGGTACTGAAGCTTTCTTT.

This chain joins TRBV7-2 and TRBJ1-5; 9 bases line up with TRBD1. The CDR3 contains 15 residues. V shed 6 bases, J shed 6 bases, and the junction held 9 bases outside the gene matches. The germline V gene encodes CDR1 SGHTA and CDR2 FQGNSA. The CDR3: CASRTTGGDGQPQHF. CDR3 nucleotides: TGTGCCAGCAGGACAACAGGGGGCGACGGTCAGCCCCAGCATTTT.

V gene TRBV6-6 combines with J gene TRBJ2-3; 9 bases map to TRBD1. J gave up 8 bases and V 7 bases, and 10 bases lay outside the gene matches. Germline V CDR1 and CDR2: MNHNY, SVGAGI (reference sequence). The CDR3 has 14 residues. The CDR3 protein is CASKPGTGTATQYF. The CDR3 coding sequence is TGTGCCAGCAAACCCGGGACAGGGACTGCTACGCAGTATTTT.

CDR3: CASSQDLGRWTEAFF. In DNA form, the CDR3 reads TGCGCCAGCAGCCAAGATCTGGGGAGGTGGACTGAAGCTTTCTTT. The V gene is TRBV4-1, the J gene TRBJ1-1; D gene ambiguous. Germline V CDR1 and CDR2: MGHRA, YSYEKL. Trimming shortened V by 0 bases and J by 5 bases, and 13 bases separated the two germline ends. There are 15 residues in the CDR3.

The rearrangement uses TRBV3-1 (or the pseudogene TRBV3-2) and TRBJ2-7; the match to TRBD2 covers 16 bases. Per germline, CDR1 LGHDT and CDR2 YNNKEL (reference sequence). Germline trimming cut 1 base from V and 2 bases from J; bases unmatched to any gene: 5. The CDR3 totals 18 residues. The CDR3 DNA reads as TGTGCCAGCAGCCAAGGACGAGGGACTAGCGGGGGGGCCTACGAGCAGTACTTC. It yields the protein CASSQGRGTSGGAYEQYF.

The chain has TRBV5-1 and TRBJ1-1; D remains unclear. The CDR3 is 14 amino acids. Germline lookup yields CDR1 SGHRS and CDR2 YFSETQ. V dropped 1 base and J dropped 4 bases, with 11 bases sitting between them. The CDR3 here is CASSLQRTGTEAFF. Here the CDR3 DNA reads TGCGCCAGCAGCTTGCAAAGAACTGGCACTGAAGCTTTCTTT.

The table lists this clone with a few counts. V and J are TRBV6-2 or TRBV6-3 and TRBJ2-4, with 11 bases matching TRBD2. The CDR3 is 16 residues long. Unmatched junction bases numbered 5, after V lost 0 bases and J lost 7 bases. Germline loops: CDR1 MNHEY, CDR2 SVGEGT. CDR3 in amino acids: CASSYSVGLAVNIQYF. CDR3 nucleotide sequence: TGTGCCAGCAGTTACTCGGTGGGACTAGCGGTTAACATTCAGTACTTC.

V gene TRBV18 combines with J gene TRBJ2-3; 7 positions match TRBD1. Trimming cost V 4 bases and J 4 bases; bases outside gene matches: 11. Germline loops: CDR1 KGHSH, CDR2 LQKENI. There are 16 residues in the CDR3. CDR3 DNA: TGTGCCAGCTCACAACAAACGGGACAGAGGGCAGATACGCAGTATTTT. Amino acids: CASSQQTGQRADTQYF.

The gene calls are TRBV6-5 and TRBJ2-5; D is perhaps TRBD2 (6 bases). The CDR3 sequence is 13 residues long. Germline-derived CDR1 and CDR2 are MNHEY and SVGAGI. The germline V and J ends were trimmed by 6 bases and 5 bases, with 13 bases remaining between them. The chain's CDR3 is CASSSGRGETQYF. In DNA, the CDR3 is TGTGCCAGCAGCTCGGGACGGGGGGAGACCCAGTACTTC.

The rearrangement uses TRBV6-2 or TRBV6-3 and TRBJ1-1; D is unresolved. V lost 2 bases, J lost 2 bases, and 6 bases lay in between. The CDR3 is 13 residues long. CDR1 is MNHEY, CDR2 SVGEGT, per germline. The DNA for the CDR3 is TGTGCCAGCAGTTACGGCTCAAACACTGAAGCTTTCTTT. Its protein product is CASSYGSNTEAFF.